The text below deals with one T cell receptor beta chain. This clonotype came up many times. Its recognized antigen is unknown. Base qualities are not provided; no much larger clone lies one nucleotide away. The data derive from a study of T-cell reconstitution after alpha-beta-depleted transplantation in children listed by TCRdb under 2016. Background for the entire study: T-cell immune reconstitution after TCRalphabeta/CD19-depleted allogeneic hematopoietic cell transplantation in children was quantitatively tracked in the study by means of TCR repertoire profiling.

CDR1 and CDR2, per the germline V gene, are SQVTM and ANQGSEA. The junction shows trimming of 4 bases on V and 2 bases on J, plus 12 bases between the germline ends. Including the terminal cysteine and phenylalanine, the CDR3 comprises 13 residues. Solely the CDR3 DNA is kept, with 39 bases framed from the first base. Library creation used PCR. TCRdb shows the sequencer as Illumina HiSeq 2500. TCR libraries were prepared with molecular barcoding, using unique molecular identifiers to normalize TCRbeta repertoire quantification. TCRdb reprocessing: public reads trimmed at Q25 with fastp, clones called with MiXCR, in-frame beta chains kept. Rows matching on CDR3 protein sequence are summarized as one entry with the most common DNA and genes. This sample comprises 150,000 to 250,000 distinct CDR3 sequences, more than 12% of them detected only once. The ten largest clones capture roughly an eighth of the sample.

The starting material was PBMCs from the stem cell graft donor, obtained from the stem cell graft. The sequence joins TRBV29-1 to TRBJ2-7; too little of a D gene remains to name it. The TCR sequence derives from a human donor who donated a stem cell graft to a child with acute lymphoblastic leukemia. The nucleotide sequence is given as TGCAGCGTTGGGGGTAGCATAGCCTACGAGCAGTACTTC. This translates into CSVGGSIAYEQYF.